One and the same sample provided the 27 T cell receptor beta chains below, sequenced in a study of shared clonotypes between healthy human individuals. The assay was immunoSEQ multiplex PCR, and TCRdb's table has in-frame clones only and misses some. This table holds about 2.1 million clones, 93% found once. In the naive CD8 group, cells lacked CD45RO and were positively selected for CCR7, so terminally differentiated effector memory CD45RA+ cells were left out. Sequencing used naive CD8+ T cells from PBMCs. All receptors come from a man in his late teens or twenties in good health. Some clones in this sample may be carry-over from other donors' samples.

The rearrangement uses TRBV27 and TRBJ1-1; no reliable D call. Germline V lookup: CDR1 MNHEY, CDR2 SMNVEV (reference sequence). The CDR3 extends over 14 amino acids. V was cut by 2 bases and J by 5 bases, with 12 bases left in between. As DNA, the CDR3 is TGTGCCAGCAGTTTAAAATACAGCGCTACTGAAGCTTTCTTT. It encodes CASSLKYSATEAFF.

The V and J genes are TRBV27 and TRBJ1-5; TRBD1 is a possible D gene (5 bases). The V end lost 8 bases, the J end lost 6 bases, and 17 bases lay between the germline ends. The CDR3 length is 14 residues. CDR1 and CDR2 from the germline V gene are MNHEY and SMNVEV (reference sequence). The CDR3: CASATQDSGQPQHF. CDR3 coding DNA: TGTGCCAGCGCAACACAAGACAGTGGTCAGCCCCAGCATTTT.

Note on this clone: The sample holds other DNA sequences that translate to the same CDR3. The J gene is TRBJ2-1, the V gene TRBV9; the D gene is possibly TRBD2 (6 bases). The CDR3 has 15 amino acids. Germline CDR1 and CDR2: SGDLS and YYNGEE. Trimming removed 0 bases from V and 3 bases from J, with 10 bases in between. The CDR3 DNA reads as TGTGCCAGCAGCGTAGTGGCGACTAGCTACAATGAGCAGTTCTTC. Translating it yields CASSVVATSYNEQFF. Drawing the rest from reference TRBV9 and TRBJ2-1, the complete variable domain is DSGVTQTPKHLITATGQRVTLRCSPRSGDLSVYWYQQSLDQGLQFLIQYYNGEERAKGNILERFSAQQFPDLHSELNLSSLELGDSALYFCASSVVATSYNEQFFGPGTRLTVL.

The chain recombines TRBV9 with TRBJ2-1, with D maybe TRBD2 (6 bases). V lost 4 bases, J lost 0 bases, and 14 bases lay in between. The CDR3 spans 16 residues. CDR1 SGDLS and CDR2 YYNGEE come from the germline V gene. DNA for the CDR3: TGTGCCAGCAGCCCATCGGGAGAGAGCTCCTACAATGAGCAGTTCTTC. Translated, it gives CASSPSGESSYNEQFF.

This chain joins TRBV4-3 and TRBJ1-1, with unresolved D. The CDR3 is 16 amino acids. CDR1 and CDR2 from the germline V gene are LGHNA and YSLEER. V shed 1 base and J shed 0 bases, with 12 bases lying between them. CDR3 in DNA: TGCGCCAGCAGCCAAGTCTCCCCGGCCATGAACACTGAAGCTTTCTTT. The encoded protein is CASSQVSPAMNTEAFF.

The genes are TRBV29-1 and TRBJ2-3, with TRBD2 matching over 12 bases. CDR1 SQVTM and CDR2 ANQGSEA come from the germline V gene. The CDR3 length is 19 residues. V lost 0 bases to trimming and J lost 2 bases; unmatched junction nucleotides: 12. The CDR3 nucleotides are TGCAGCGTTGAAGATCGAAGGGTAGGACTAGCGGGATACACAGATACGCAGTATTTT. Residues: CSVEDRRVGLAGYTDTQYF.

The gene calls are TRBV11-2 and TRBJ2-1, with 7 bases that match TRBD2. Trimming took 5 bases from V and 8 from J; bases not matched to a gene: 12. Germline-derived CDR1 and CDR2 are SGHAT and FQNNGV. CDR3 length equals 15 residues. The CDR3, as DNA: TGTGCCAGCAGCCCGGCCGGGGGGTATGTCCATGAGCAGTTCTTC. Its protein product is CASSPAGGYVHEQFF.

This chain joins TRBV7-8 and TRBJ1-2; 7 bases map to TRBD1. This CDR3 is built from 18 residues. The germline gives CDR1 SGHVS, CDR2 FQNEAQ. Germline trimming cut 2 bases from V and 2 bases from J; bases unmatched to any gene: 14. The CDR3 DNA sequence: TGTGCCAGCAGCTTATGGACCGGGACAGCGACAAACAACTATGGCTACACCTTC. Amino acids: CASSLWTGTATNNYGYTF.

This clone was detected only once. Additional DNA sequences in this sample encode the identical CDR3. The V gene is TRBV5-6, the J gene TRBJ2-1; no clear D. V shed 2 bases and J shed 7 bases, with 7 bases lying between them. This CDR3 contains 12 residues. Germline-derived CDR1 and CDR2 are SGHDT and YYEEEE. This chain's CDR3 is CASSLLANEQFF. The CDR3 DNA is TGTGCCAGCAGCTTATTGGCGAATGAGCAGTTCTTC.

This clone was observed a single time. This chain links TRBV27 with TRBJ1-5; 10 positions agree with TRBD1. J gave up 6 bases and V 6 bases, and 5 bases lay outside the gene matches. CDR3 length: 14 residues. The germline V gene has CDR1 MNHEY and CDR2 SMNVEV (reference sequence). Written as DNA, the CDR3 is TGTGCCAGCAGAGAGACAGGGGGCCGTCAGCCCCAGCATTTT. This gives the protein CASRETGGRQPQHF.

J is TRBJ2-1 and V is TRBV19; D ambiguous. The CDR3 loop spans 15 amino acids. Germline V gene data show CDR1 as LNHDA and CDR2 as SQIVND (reference sequence). Trimming left V 1 base short and J 1 base short, with 8 bases between. Here the CDR3 DNA reads TGTGCCAGTAGTATAGCACATCCGTCCTACAATGAGCAGTTCTTC. It translates to CASSIAHPSYNEQFF.

This sequence joins TRBV19 and TRBJ2-1; 12 positions match TRBD2. The CDR3 length is 17 residues. Unmatched junction bases numbered 11, after V lost 5 bases and J lost 6 bases. Germline V lookup: CDR1 LNHDA, CDR2 SQIVND (reference sequence). The CDR3 spells CASSARTSGVVSNEQFF. The CDR3, as DNA: TGTGCCAGTAGTGCTCGGACTAGCGGGGTAGTTTCCAATGAGCAGTTCTTC.

The chain uses TRBV11-3 and TRBJ1-1; D is uncertain. The germline gives CDR1 SGHNT, CDR2 YENEEA. The V gene lost 3 bases and the J gene lost 3 bases, with 8 bases spanning the gap. CDR3 length: 13 amino acids. The CDR3 DNA is TGTGCCAGCAGCTTCAACTTGCACACTGAAGCTTTCTTT. It yields the protein CASSFNLHTEAFF. The full variable domain, in which reference TRBV11-3 and TRBJ1-1 provide the parts outside the CDR3, is EAGVVQSPRYKIIEKKQPVAFWCNPISGHNTLYWYLQNLGQGPELLIRYENEEAVDDSQLPKDRFSAERLKGVDSTLKIQPAELGDSAVYLCASSFNLHTEAFFGQGTRLTVV.

The chain has TRBV5-8 and TRBJ2-7, with D tentatively TRBD2 (6 bases). The V end was cut by 4 bases, the J end by 2 bases, with 22 bases between. Germline-derived CDR1 and CDR2 are SGHTS and YDEGEE. CDR3 length: 17 amino acids. The CDR3 region is CASSPGPLWEATYEQYF. The CDR3 region has the DNA TGTGCCAGCAGCCCAGGACCGTTGTGGGAGGCCACCTACGAGCAGTACTTC.

V usage is TRBV2 and J usage is TRBJ2-1; 10 nucleotides align to TRBD1. This CDR3 contains 13 residues. CDR1 and CDR2 from the germline V gene are SNHLY and FYNNEI. J was trimmed by 8 bases and V by 9 bases; bases with no gene match: 7. CDR3 in DNA: TGTGCCAGAGCCGGGACAGGGGTAGATGAGCAGTTCTTC. Its protein product is CARAGTGVDEQFF.

Concerning this clone: The identical CDR3 is also encoded by other nucleotide sequences in the sample. This rearrangement joins TRBV5-1 to TRBJ2-1, with TRBD2 identical over 7 bases. CDR3 size: 15 residues. Trimming took 0 bases from V and 4 from J; bases not matched to a gene: 4. Germline V gene data show CDR1 as SGHRS and CDR2 as YFSETQ. The CDR3 spells CASSLAAGAYNEQFF. The CDR3 DNA sequence: TGCGCCAGCAGCTTGGCTGCGGGAGCGTACAATGAGCAGTTCTTC.

The chain combines TRBV9 with TRBJ2-5, with 7 bases fitting TRBD2. The germline V gene encodes CDR1 SGDLS and CDR2 YYNGEE. With V trimmed by 2 bases and J by 4 bases, 8 bases remained unmatched. The CDR3 has 15 residues. CDR3 protein: CASSVVGGPGETQYF. Written as DNA, the CDR3 is TGTGCCAGCAGCGTCGTGGGAGGGCCCGGAGAGACCCAGTACTTC.

The CDR3: CASSEDLAGGLYEQYF. The CDR3 DNA sequence: TGCGCCAGCAGTGAGGACCTAGCGGGAGGGCTATACGAGCAGTACTTC. This sequence joins TRBV10-1 and TRBJ2-7; the match to TRBD2 covers 12 bases. The germline V gene has CDR1 WNHNN and CDR2 SYGVQD (reference sequence). The trim removed 2 bases at V and 4 bases at J, leaving 6 bases unmatched. The CDR3 is made up of 16 amino acids.

The chain is built from TRBV11-2 and TRBJ2-2; 11 bases agree with TRBD2. Germline V CDR1 and CDR2: SGHAT, FQNNGV. Trimming removed 5 bases from V and 3 bases from J; junction bases left unmatched: 5. This CDR3 is 16 amino acids long. The CDR3 coding sequence is TGTGCCAGCAGCCCGGGGACTAGCGGACACACCGGGGAGCTGTTTTTT. Translation gives CASSPGTSGHTGELFF.

The rearrangement links TRBV7-9 to TRBJ1-1; D is possibly TRBD1 (5 bases). The CDR3 spans 14 residues. Germline CDR1 SEHNR, CDR2 FQNEAQ (reference sequence). Trimming left V 5 bases short and J 4 bases short, with 14 bases between. The CDR3 bases are TGTGCCAGCAGCCCGGCCAGCGGGGGCACTGAAGCTTTCTTT. Translation: CASSPASGGTEAFF.

J is TRBJ2-2 and V is TRBV11-2; a weak D match, TRBD2 (5 bases). This CDR3 comprises 13 residues. Trimming took 1 base from V and 9 from J, leaving 9 bases between them. Germline V gene sequence: CDR1 SGHAT, CDR2 FQNNGV. This CDR3 reads CASSLGGPRELFF. The CDR3 DNA reads as TGTGCCAGCAGCTTAGGAGGGCCGCGGGAGCTGTTTTTT.

The genes are TRBV28 and TRBJ1-3; a possible D gene is TRBD1 (5 bases). The V and J ends lost 6 bases and 5 bases respectively, with 14 bases between them. The CDR3 runs 14 residues. Per germline, CDR1 MDHEN and CDR2 SYDVKM. This chain's CDR3 is CASSRRGGRNTIYF. CDR3 coding DNA: TGTGCCAGCAGCCGGAGGGGAGGGAGAAACACCATATATTTT.

The CDR3 coding sequence is TGTGCCAGCAAACCGGGAGGGGTCTCCGAGAATGAAGCTTTCTTT. Translating it yields CASKPGGVSENEAFF. The V gene is TRBV27, the J gene TRBJ1-1, with D possibly being TRBD1 (5 bases). The CDR3 has 15 residues. V was pared by 7 bases and J by 7 bases, with 22 bases between. Germline CDR1 MNHEY, CDR2 SMNVEV (reference sequence).

This clone was observed a single time. This chain links TRBV6-1 with TRBJ1-2; unclear D gene. This CDR3 is built from 13 residues. V shed 4 bases and J shed 3 bases, with 9 bases lying between them. Germline V gene lookup returns CDR1 MNHNS and CDR2 SASEGT. CDR3: CASSGWTDYGYTF. CDR3 bases: TGTGCCAGCAGTGGATGGACGGACTATGGCTACACCTTC.

In this sample, this clone turned up a few times. The genes are TRBV29-1 and TRBJ1-1; D is uncertain. Deletions cut 2 bases from V and 7 bases from J, with 14 bases between. Germline V CDR1 and CDR2: SQVTM, ANQGSEA. CDR3 length equals 13 residues. The CDR3 is CSVESRPNGEAFF. The CDR3 DNA follows: TGCAGCGTTGAATCGCGACCTAACGGTGAAGCTTTCTTT.

J is TRBJ1-1 and V is TRBV6-6, with D maybe TRBD1 (5 bases). Germline V gene sequence: CDR1 MNHNY, CDR2 SVGAGI (reference sequence). The length of the CDR3 is 11 residues. V shed 6 bases and J shed 8 bases, with 10 bases lying between them. The CDR3 spells CASRGPAEAFF. DNA for the CDR3: TGTGCCAGCAGGGGACCAGCGGAAGCTTTCTTT.

The chain is built from TRBV11-2 and TRBJ1-1, with D perhaps matching TRBD1 (5 bases). The germline V gene encodes CDR1 SGHAT and CDR2 FQNNGV. The V gene lost 1 base and the J gene lost 4 bases, with 22 bases spanning the gap. The CDR3 runs 18 residues. The CDR3 DNA follows: TGTGCCAGCAGCTTAGTTTTCATGGCAGGGCAAAAGGGCACTGAAGCTTTCTTT. It codes for CASSLVFMAGQKGTEAFF.